The T cell receptor (beta chain) under discussion was sequenced for a study of regulatory T cells in long-lasting Graves disease. Time point: persistent/refractory GD, antithyroid drugs over 5 years with positive TRAb. From RNA extracted from PBMCs, the TCR library was made. Diagnosis followed American Thyroid Association guidelines for Graves' disease. EDTA tubes collected roughly 9 milliliters of peripheral blood. Trimming cost V 2 bases and J 5 bases, with 16 bases left between them. The CDR3 is 15 amino acids. This clonotype was observed many times. Its antigen is still unknown. General study findings and limits: Persistent disease preferred TRBV28, TRBJ1-2 and TRBJ2-5.

Arm-PCR with iRepertoire HTBI primers amplified the CDR3 regions for these TCR beta libraries. A single record per CDR3 protein comes from TCRdb applying MiXCR to the multiplex PCR reads. The sample records about 470,000 distinct CDR3 sequences, roughly 21% being singletons. V and J are TRBV12-3 or TRBV12-4 and TRBJ2-7; D may match TRBD1 or TRBD2 (5 bases each). This TCR came from a female donor with Graves disease. This sample comprised peripheral blood mononuclear cells (PBMCs), obtained when the disease was refractory, from a patient treated with antithyroid drugs. The DNA of the CDR3 is TGTGCCAGCAGTTTATACCCGGGGACGGGCCACGAGCAGTACTTC. This translates into CASSLYPGTGHEQYF.